The 2 T cell receptor beta chains below come from one sample, sequenced in a study of blood T cell repertoires in COVID-19. Repertoires were generated with immunoSEQ multiplex PCR, while TCRdb's copy carries only in-frame clones and drops some. The table has 130,000 to 150,000 clones, under 90% seen once. Source material: peripheral blood. These receptors were collected from a man in his 70s who had recovered from COVID-19.

The V gene is TRBV7-9, the J gene TRBJ2-2; D might be TRBD2 (5 bases). V dropped 1 base and J dropped 4 bases, with 7 bases sitting between them. This CDR3 has 14 residues. Germline assignment: CDR1 SEHNR and CDR2 FQNEAQ (reference sequence). CDR3 sequence: CASSLGTLTGELFF. The CDR3 DNA reads as TGTGCCAGCAGCTTAGGGACTCTCACCGGGGAGCTGTTTTTT.

The chain recombines TRBV10-2 with TRBJ2-1, with D maybe TRBD2 (5 bases). From germline, CDR1 is WSHSY and CDR2 SAAADI. Deletions cut 6 bases from V and 0 bases from J, with 12 bases between. The CDR3 covers 15 residues. The CDR3 region has the DNA TGCGCCAGCAGGGCAGGAGGAAGCTCCTACAATGAGCAGTTCTTC. Protein: CASRAGGSSYNEQFF.